Listed below are T cell receptor beta chains from one sample, sequenced in a study of blood T cell repertoires in COVID-19. Repertoires were generated with immunoSEQ multiplex PCR, while TCRdb's copy carries only in-frame clones and drops some. This table holds about 23,000 clones, about 83% found once. The sample consisted of peripheral blood. The receptor set was obtained from a human donor with active COVID-19. The donor label of this sample is uncertain. Both conserved end residues are part of each CDR3. A D gene is named only where the DNA matches it firmly. Clone sizes are given selectively: once, few, many, or a class where the clone is expanded.

V gene	J gene	clone size	D gene	CDR3 protein	CDR3 DNA
TRBV5-3	TRBJ2-2	-	-	CARSVGAGTGELFF	TGTGCCAGAAGCGTGGGGGCCGGCACCGGGGAGCTGTTTTTT
TRBV19	TRBJ2-5	-	-	CASKGGGPETQYF	TGTGCCAGTAAAGGGGGGGGGCCAGAGACCCAGTACTTC
TRBV19	TRBJ2-2	-	TRBD2	CASSGRAPTGELFF	TGTGCCAGTAGCGGGAGGGCCCCCACCGGGGAGCTGTTTTTT
TRBV20-1	TRBJ2-7	-	-	CSALRGEQYF	TGCAGTGCCCTCCGGGGAGAGCAGTACTTC
TRBV21-1	TRBJ2-3	-	-	CARLASADTQYF	TGTGCCAGACTAGCGTCCGCAGATACGCAGTATTTT
TRBV11-2	TRBJ2-2	-	-	CASSRDSLTGELFF	TGTGCCAGCAGCCGGGACTCTTTGACCGGGGAGCTGTTTTTT
TRBV30	TRBJ2-2	-	TRBD2	CAWRGLAGANTGELFF	TGTGCCTGGAGGGGACTAGCGGGCGCGAACACCGGGGAGCTGTTTTTT
TRBV4-3	TRBJ2-5	-	TRBD1	CASSQETGAAQYF	TGCGCCAGCAGCCAAGAAACAGGGGCGGCCCAGTACTTC
TRBV5-6	TRBJ2-2	once	TRBD2	CASVSGGIGELFF	TGTGCCAGCGTTTCCGGGGGGATCGGGGAGCTGTTTTTT
TRBV5-6	TRBJ2-2	once	TRBD2	CASSLGGLANTGELFF	TGTGCCAGCAGCTTGGGAGGACTAGCGAACACCGGGGAGCTGTTTTTT
TRBV5-4	TRBJ2-2	-	TRBD2	CASSRGGLATRGELFF	TGTGCCAGCAGCCGGGGGGGACTAGCTACTCGCGGGGAGCTGTTTTTT
TRBV19	TRBJ2-1	-	TRBD2	CASRGTSQIF	TGTGCCAGTCGAGGGACTAGCCAAATCTTC
TRBV7-9	TRBJ1-6	-	TRBD1	CASITGGDYNSPLHF	TGTGCCAGCATAACAGGGGGCGACTATAATTCACCCCTCCACTTT
TRBV2	TRBJ1-6	-	-	CASSQQGYSPLHF	TGTGCCAGTAGTCAGCAGGGGTATTCACCCCTCCACTTT
TRBV6-5	TRBJ2-3	once	-	CASGFTGASADTQYF	TGTGCCAGCGGTTTTACGGGAGCTTCGGCAGATACGCAGTATTTT
TRBV5-6	TRBJ2-4	-	TRBD1	CASSLGGGQVNIQYF	TGTGCCAGCAGCTTGGGAGGGGGACAGGTCAACATTCAGTACTTC
TRBV4-2	TRBJ2-1	once	-	CASSQALGNEQFF	TGTGCCAGCAGCCAAGCCCTCGGCAATGAGCAGTTCTTC
TRBV2	TRBJ1-6	once	TRBD1	CASRGQGARNSPLHF	TGTGCCAGCAGGGGACAGGGGGCGAGAAATTCACCCCTCCACTTT
TRBV11-3	TRBJ2-7	-	TRBD2	CASRHWYGGESYEQYF	TGTGCCAGCAGACACTGGTATGGGGGGGAATCCTACGAGCAGTACTTC
TRBV14	TRBJ2-4	once	TRBD1	CASSQGPKQGASFLAKNIQYF	TGTGCCAGCAGCCAAGGGCCTAAACAGGGGGCTAGTTTTTTGGCCAAAAACATTCAGTACTTC
TRBV6-6	TRBJ2-3	-	-	CASSSTDTQYF	TGTGCCAGCAGTTCGACAGATACGCAGTATTTT
TRBV10-3	TRBJ2-1	-	-	CAISVRDKHNEQFF	TGTGCCATCAGTGTCCGGGACAAACACAATGAGCAGTTCTTC
TRBV21-1	TRBJ2-5	-	-	CASSPRTIQETQYF	TGTGCCAGCAGCCCCCGGACTATCCAAGAGACCCAGTACTTC
TRBV2	TRBJ2-5	-	TRBD1	CATLGTGGAETQYF	TGTGCCACTCTCGGGACAGGGGGCGCGGAGACCCAGTACTTC
TRBV10-3	TRBJ1-5	-	-	CAIRETGNNQPQHF	TGTGCCATCAGAGAAACAGGGAACAATCAGCCCCAGCATTTT
TRBV4-2	TRBJ1-1	once	-	CASSRTGVRNTEAFF	TGTGCCAGCAGCCGAACCGGTGTTCGAAACACTGAAGCTTTCTTT
TRBV10-3	TRBJ2-1	-	TRBD2	CAISESGAAGGRNEQFF	TGTGCCATCAGTGAGTCGGGTGCGGCGGGGGGCCGGAATGAGCAGTTCTTC
TRBV18	TRBJ1-6	-	TRBD1	CASSPPEGGLGRASPLHF	TGTGCCAGCTCACCACCGGAAGGGGGCTTGGGAAGGGCTTCACCCCTCCACTTT
TRBV6-2/TRBV6-3	TRBJ2-3	-	-	CASSPLTLDRTDTQYF	TGTGCCAGCAGTCCCCTCACTCTGGACAGAACAGATACGCAGTATTTT
TRBV7-3	TRBJ2-1	-	-	CASRPSGGYNEQFF	TGTGCCAGCAGACCCTCTGGCGGGTACAATGAGCAGTTCTTC
TRBV6-2/TRBV6-3	TRBJ2-1	-	-	CASSYWHNEQFF	TGTGCCAGCAGTTACTGGCACAATGAGCAGTTCTTC
TRBV14	TRBJ1-3	-	-	CASSQASGNTIYF	TGTGCCAGCAGCCAAGCTTCCGGAAACACCATATATTTT
TRBV19	TRBJ2-2	few	TRBD1	CASSLTGATGELFF	TGTGCCAGTAGTCTTACAGGGGCCACCGGGGAGCTGTTTTTT
TRBV5-1	TRBJ2-1	-	-	CASSLALGDEQFF	TGCGCCAGCAGCTTGGCATTGGGCGATGAGCAGTTCTTC
TRBV7-2	TRBJ2-1	few	TRBD1	CASSFRAGTGDNEQFF	TGTGCCAGCAGCTTTCGCGCCGGGACAGGGGACAATGAGCAGTTCTTC
TRBV3-1/TRBV3-2	TRBJ2-5	-	TRBD2	CASSQGKASGGPTETQYF	TGTGCCAGCAGCCAAGGGAAGGCTAGCGGGGGGCCAACGGAGACCCAGTACTTC
TRBV7-9	TRBJ1-2	-	-	CASSLGGHRDYGYTF	TGTGCCAGCAGCTTAGGAGGGCACAGGGACTATGGCTACACCTTC
TRBV11-2	TRBJ2-7	-	TRBD1	CASSGDRGYEQYF	TGTGCCAGCAGCGGGGACAGGGGTTACGAGCAGTACTTC
TRBV3-1/TRBV3-2	TRBJ2-7	-	-	CASSQVDGGEQYF	TGTGCCAGCAGCCAAGTGGACGGAGGGGAGCAGTACTTC
TRBV7-3	TRBJ2-1	-	TRBD1	CASSGLYLRGQGRYEPGNEQFF	TGTGCCAGCAGCGGTCTATACCTTCGGGGACAGGGAAGGTACGAGCCGGGCAATGAGCAGTTCTTC
TRBV11-1	TRBJ1-2	-	TRBD1	CASSSTGDGYTF	TGTGCCAGCAGCTCCACAGGGGATGGCTACACCTTC
TRBV3-1/TRBV3-2	TRBJ2-1	-	TRBD2	CASSRGTSGSSTEQFF	TGTGCCAGCAGCCGGGGGACTAGCGGGAGTAGTACTGAGCAGTTCTTC
TRBV19	TRBJ1-5	hyperexpanded	-	CASIYRALVSSNQPQHF	TGTGCCAGTATTTACAGGGCGTTGGTAAGTAGCAATCAGCCCCAGCATTTT
TRBV6-2/TRBV6-3	TRBJ2-3	-	TRBD2	CASSYVSSGGKSTDTQYF	TGTGCCAGCAGTTACGTGTCTAGCGGGGGTAAAAGCACAGATACGCAGTATTTT
TRBV4-1	TRBJ2-5	-	-	CASSQVQQETQYF	TGCGCCAGCAGCCAAGTTCAGCAAGAGACCCAGTACTTC
TRBV30	TRBJ2-7	-	TRBD1	CAWSEQGDEQYF	TGTGCCTGGAGCGAACAGGGGGACGAGCAGTACTTC
TRBV24-1	TRBJ1-1	-	TRBD1	CATSEPRDRPNTEAFF	TGTGCCACCAGTGAACCGAGGGACAGGCCTAACACTGAAGCTTTCTTT
TRBV7-9	TRBJ1-1	-	TRBD1	CASSLEPGQGRTEAFF	TGTGCCAGCAGCTTAGAACCGGGACAGGGGAGGACTGAAGCTTTCTTT
TRBV7-9	TRBJ1-1	-	TRBD1	CASSPRQGMTEAFF	TGTGCCAGCAGCCCGCGACAGGGGATGACTGAAGCTTTCTTT
TRBV24-1	TRBJ2-3	-	TRBD2	CATSDLGAPSGGAADTQYF	TGTGCCACCAGTGATTTGGGGGCACCTAGCGGGGGGGCAGCAGATACGCAGTATTTT
TRBV30	TRBJ2-3	-	-	CAWSEGTRTDTQYF	TGTGCCTGGAGTGAGGGGACAAGAACAGATACGCAGTATTTT
TRBV15	TRBJ1-1	-	-	CATSRDVAEAFF	TGTGCCACCAGCAGAGACGTTGCTGAAGCTTTCTTT
TRBV5-1	TRBJ1-5	-	-	CASSLHAGLGQPQHF	TGCGCCAGCAGCTTGCATGCAGGGCTGGGTCAGCCCCAGCATTTT
TRBV7-8	TRBJ1-1	-	-	CASSRISDTEAFF	TGTGCCAGCAGCCGAATCTCGGACACTGAAGCTTTCTTT
TRBV7-3	TRBJ2-5	few	-	CASSLRAGQETQYF	TGTGCCAGCAGCTTAAGGGCGGGCCAAGAGACCCAGTACTTC
TRBV27	TRBJ2-6	-	-	CASSATPLSGANVLTF	TGTGCCAGCAGTGCAACACCGCTCTCTGGGGCCAACGTCCTGACTTTC
TRBV6-4	TRBJ2-3	-	TRBD2	CASSEGAGEGDTQYF	TGTGCCAGCAGTGAGGGCGCGGGAGAGGGAGATACGCAGTATTTT
TRBV19	TRBJ2-7	-	-	CASRSETEQYF	TGTGCCAGTCGTTCGGAGACGGAGCAGTACTTC
TRBV3-1/TRBV3-2	TRBJ2-7	once	-	CASSPRTLPYEQYF	TGTGCCAGCAGCCCAAGGACACTTCCCTACGAGCAGTACTTC
TRBV9	TRBJ2-3	-	TRBD2	CASRTGTSGGAGDTQYF	TGTGCCAGCAGGACTGGGACTAGCGGGGGGGCCGGTGATACGCAGTATTTT